What follows are 26 T cell receptor beta chains derived from one specimen sequenced in a study of tumor-infiltrating lymphocytes in localized non-small cell lung cancer (dated by TCRdb to the early 2020s). Libraries were made using the immunoSEQ multiplex PCR assay. The clones in this table, taken by TCRdb from immuneACCESS, are in-frame only. Not every clone is retained; where verified, under half of the shortfall comes from an unresolved V gene, and the cause of the rest is unknown. The sample table holds 13,000 or so clones, of which roughly 79% were seen once. The biggest ten clones account for approximately 4.9% of the sample. Sequencing was carried out using lung tumor tissue. The origin of the receptors is a human donor with non-small cell lung cancer.

The V and J genes are TRBV6-1 and TRBJ2-7; 11 bases align to TRBD1. The CDR3 is 15 amino acids. The germline V gene has CDR1 MNHNS and CDR2 SASEGT. The ends lost 7 bases at V and 2 bases at J; junction bases unmatched: 7. CDR3 in amino acids: CASKIGQGAPYEQYF. The CDR3 DNA sequence: TGTGCCAGCAAGATCGGACAGGGGGCCCCCTACGAGCAGTACTTC.

The chain couples TRBV12-5 to TRBJ1-5, with a weak D call TRBD1 (5 bases). Trimming shortened V by 8 bases and J by 0 bases, and 14 bases separated the two germline ends. This CDR3 is 15 amino acids long. Germline V gives CDR1 LGHNT, CDR2 FRNRAP. CDR3 in DNA: TGTGCTAGTTCAGGGTCGGGGATTAGCAATCAGCCCCAGCATTTT. It is translated as CASSGSGISNQPQHF.

The genes are TRBV28 and TRBJ2-3; a possible D gene is TRBD1 (6 bases). The CDR3 loop spans 15 amino acids. V was clipped by 7 bases and J by 2 bases, with 16 bases between them. Germline CDR1 is MDHEN and CDR2 is SYDVKM. CDR3 protein: CASKGGASYTDTQYF. The CDR3 nucleotides are TGTGCCAGCAAAGGGGGAGCGAGCTACACAGATACGCAGTATTTT.

The chain recombines TRBV5-1 with TRBJ1-5, with TRBD1 matching 7 bases. The CDR3 has 14 residues. Trimming cost V 1 base and J 6 bases; bases outside gene matches: 4. Looked up from germline, CDR1 is SGHRS and CDR2 is YFSETQ. In DNA, the CDR3 is TGCGCCAGCAGCTTGAGGGGGCAGGGTCAGCCCCAGCATTTT. Translated: CASSLRGQGQPQHF.

This clone has only a few counts. J is TRBJ2-3 and V is TRBV10-3, with D perhaps TRBD1 or TRBD2 (6 bases each). The CDR3 totals 14 residues. The V gene lost 5 bases and the J gene lost 2 bases, with 11 bases spanning the gap. The germline V gene has CDR1 ENHRY and CDR2 SYGVKD. The CDR3 spells CAISYGGITDTQYF. CDR3 nucleotide sequence: TGTGCCATCAGTTACGGGGGCATCACAGATACGCAGTATTTT.

The sample holds a few counts of this clone. This chain uses TRBV11-3 with TRBJ2-1; 14 bases are shared with TRBD2. V trimming: 2 bases; J trimming: 9 bases; junction bases outside the gene matches: 12. The CDR3 consists of 18 residues. Germline lookup yields CDR1 SGHNT and CDR2 YENEEA. As DNA, the CDR3 is TGTGCCAGCAGCTTAATCTTCGGGACTAGCGGGGGTCAGGGTGAGCAGTTCTTC. Its translation: CASSLIFGTSGGQGEQFF.

This chain joins TRBV19 and TRBJ1-4; 11 bases are shared with TRBD1. The V gene's germline CDR1 is LNHDA and CDR2 SQIVND (reference sequence). This CDR3 spans 15 amino acids. After removal of 5 bases from V and 7 bases from J, the junction contained 6 bases not matched to a gene. The CDR3 spells CASSAPGTGGEKLFF. The CDR3 nucleotides are TGTGCCAGTAGTGCCCCTGGGACAGGGGGTGAAAAACTGTTTTTT. Combining the CDR3 with reference TRBV19 and TRBJ1-4 gives the whole variable domain DGGITQSPKYLFRKEGQNVTLSCEQNLNHDAMYWYRQDPGQGLRLIYYSQIVNDFQKGDIAEGYSVSREKKESFPLTVTSAQKNPTAFYLCASSAPGTGGEKLFFGSGTQLSVL.

The V gene is TRBV5-6, the J gene TRBJ1-5; D is undetermined. CDR1 SGHDT and CDR2 YYEEEE come from the germline V gene. Trimming removed 1 base at V and 0 bases at J, with 11 bases between. This CDR3 has 16 amino acids. This CDR3 reads CASSLYRASSNQPQHF. DNA for the CDR3: TGTGCCAGCAGCTTGTATCGAGCGAGTAGCAATCAGCCCCAGCATTTT.

The V call is TRBV13, the J call TRBJ1-4; D might be TRBD1 (5 bases). The CDR3 runs to 15 residues. V lost 2 bases, J lost 8 bases, and 15 bases lay in between. Per the germline V gene, CDR1 is PRHDT and CDR2 is FYEKMQ (reference sequence). CDR3 region: CASSLRGGLGEKLFF. The CDR3 DNA reads TGTGCCAGCAGCTTAAGGGGTGGGCTGGGGGAAAAACTGTTTTTT.

The chain is built from TRBV28 and TRBJ2-7, with TRBD2 matching 8 bases. J was trimmed by 2 bases and V by 8 bases; bases with no gene match: 8. Germline V gives CDR1 MDHEN, CDR2 SYDVKM. This CDR3 is built from 14 residues. CDR3 protein: CASCSGTEAYEQYF. In nucleotides, the CDR3 is TGTGCCAGCTGTAGCGGGACCGAGGCCTACGAGCAGTACTTC. The full variable domain, completed using reference TRBV28 and TRBJ2-7, is DVKVTQSSRYLVKRTGEKVFLECVQDMDHENMFWYRQDPGLGLRLIYFSYDVKMKEKGDIPEGYSVSREKKERFSLILESASTNQTSMYLCASCSGTEAYEQYFGPGTRLTVT.

The chain links TRBV5-6 to TRBJ2-3; D possibly corresponds to TRBD1 (6 bases). CDR3 length equals 15 residues. The germline gives CDR1 SGHDT, CDR2 YYEEEE. V gave up 6 bases and J gave up 6 bases, with 20 bases separating them. The CDR3 region has the DNA TGTGCCAGCAAATCAGGACATTCGCAGGGGGATACGCAGTATTTT. Its protein is CASKSGHSQGDTQYF.

J is TRBJ1-2 and V is TRBV5-4, with 8 bases fitting TRBD1. The CDR3 consists of 15 residues. The ends lost 4 bases at V and 7 bases at J; junction bases unmatched: 12. Germline values: CDR1 SGHNT, CDR2 YYREEE (reference sequence). CDR3 region: CASSLSDRVFRGYTF. Written as DNA, the CDR3 is TGTGCCAGCAGCCTCTCGGACAGGGTCTTTCGTGGCTACACCTTC. Filled out from reference TRBV5-4 and TRBJ1-2, the complete variable domain reads ETGVTQSPTHLIKTRGQQVTLRCSSQSGHNTVSWYQQALGQGPQFIFQYYREEENGRGNFPPRFSGLQFPNYSSELNVNALELDDSALYLCASSLSDRVFRGYTFGSGTRLTVV.

The chain links TRBV5-1 to TRBJ2-3, with 10 bases lining up with TRBD2. Germline values: CDR1 SGHRS, CDR2 YFSETQ. Trimming cost V 0 bases and J 3 bases; bases outside gene matches: 4. This CDR3 has 16 amino acids. The CDR3 region is CASSLDLAGVTDTQYF. DNA of the CDR3: TGCGCCAGCAGCTTGGACCTAGCGGGAGTAACAGATACGCAGTATTTT.

The chain combines TRBV6-1 with TRBJ1-5; D is uncertain. The germline V gene has CDR1 MNHNS and CDR2 SASEGT. Trimming pared 3 bases from V and 5 bases from J, leaving 17 bases between. This CDR3 is 16 amino acids long. For the CDR3, the DNA is TGTGCCAGCAGTGAGAGTTTAGGACGGCCCGATCAGCCCCAGCATTTT. Translated: CASSESLGRPDQPQHF.

The chain links TRBV13 to TRBJ2-6, with D unresolved. CDR3 size: 16 residues. Germline values: CDR1 PRHDT, CDR2 FYEKMQ (reference sequence). Trimming left V 6 bases short and J 0 bases short, with 12 bases between. In DNA form, the CDR3 reads TGTGCCAGCAGGGCGCCAGGCTACTCTGGGGCCAACGTCCTGACTTTC. It specifies CASRAPGYSGANVLTF.

This chain connects TRBV5-5 to TRBJ1-4; D is undetermined. V shed 1 base and J shed 8 bases, with 3 bases lying between them. The CDR3 has 11 residues. Germline-derived CDR1 and CDR2 are SGHKS and YYEKEE (reference sequence). CDR3 amino acids: CASSLREKLFF. The CDR3 DNA follows: TGTGCCAGCAGCTTGAGAGAAAAACTGTTTTTT.

This clone has a handful of counts. The chain links TRBV9 to TRBJ1-2, with D maybe TRBD1 (5 bases). Trimming shortened V by 6 bases and J by 2 bases, and 20 bases separated the two germline ends. This CDR3 region has 16 residues. The germline CDR1 and CDR2 sequences are SGDLS and YYNGEE. This chain's CDR3 is CASTTTLEGRNYGYTF. CDR3 in DNA: TGTGCCAGCACCACTACATTGGAGGGACGAAACTATGGCTACACCTTC.

This clone was seen more than once but under ten times. The chain uses TRBV5-1 and TRBJ2-1; D gene unclear. The CDR3 covers 15 residues. With 0 bases removed from V and 0 bases from J, the gap between germline ends came to 7 bases. Looked up from germline, CDR1 is SGHRS and CDR2 is YFSETQ. As DNA, the CDR3 is TGCGCCAGCAGCTTGGGTTTAGCCTCCTACAATGAGCAGTTCTTC. Translating gives CASSLGLASYNEQFF.

The chain is built from TRBV4-1 and TRBJ1-5; a weak D match, TRBD1 (6 bases). This CDR3 comprises 17 residues. The V and J ends lost 2 bases and 5 bases respectively, with 19 bases between them. Germline values: CDR1 MGHRA, CDR2 YSYEKL. The CDR3 is CASSQTKQGTGDQPQHF. The CDR3 DNA sequence: TGCGCCAGCAGCCAAACAAAACAGGGAACTGGGGATCAGCCCCAGCATTTT.

This chain's CDR3 is CSALTGWGLEQYF. The DNA of the CDR3 is TGCAGCGCTCTGACAGGGTGGGGACTCGAGCAGTACTTC. The J gene is TRBJ2-7, the V gene TRBV29-1; D perhaps matches TRBD1 (7 bases). V lost 7 bases, J lost 6 bases, and 19 bases lay in between. The germline gives CDR1 SQVTM, CDR2 ANQGSEA. This CDR3 region has 13 residues.

This rearrangement joins TRBV7-9 to TRBJ2-5; 8 nucleotides match TRBD2. The V gene end was trimmed by 1 base and the J gene end by 5 bases; junction bases not matched to a gene: 6. CDR1 and CDR2 from the germline V gene are SEHNR and FQNEAQ (reference sequence). CDR3 size: 15 residues. Written as DNA, the CDR3 is TGTGCCAGCAGCTTAGGTCGGGGGGGCCTTGAGACCCAGTACTTC. Translated: CASSLGRGGLETQYF.

The chain employs TRBV6-1 and TRBJ1-2; 7 nucleotides line up with TRBD1. V lost 2 bases to trimming and J lost 6 bases; unmatched junction nucleotides: 9. The germline CDR1 and CDR2 sequences are MNHNS and SASEGT. CDR3 size: 15 residues. The CDR3 here is CASSEFPTGRNGYTF. As DNA, the CDR3 is TGTGCCAGCAGTGAATTCCCGACAGGGAGGAATGGCTACACCTTC.

This clone was picked up a small number of times. CDR3 nucleotides: TGCAGCGTTGACTCGGCCTACACAGATACGCAGTATTTT. Its protein is CSVDSAYTDTQYF. The chain links TRBV29-1 to TRBJ2-3; D gene uncertain. This CDR3 is built from 13 residues. CDR1 and CDR2 from the germline V gene are SQVTM and ANQGSEA. Trimming removed 3 bases from V and 2 bases from J, with 9 bases in between.

The gene calls are TRBV5-6 and TRBJ2-7, with D perhaps matching TRBD1 (5 bases). This CDR3 region has 16 residues. V dropped 4 bases and J dropped 3 bases, with 20 bases sitting between them. Germline CDR1 reads SGHDT; CDR2 reads YYEEEE. The CDR3 reads CASSLHSTVERYEQYF. The CDR3 DNA is TGTGCCAGCAGCCTCCACTCGACAGTGGAGCGCTACGAGCAGTACTTC.

This clone has more than one count but fewer than ten. The rearrangement joins TRBV7-2 to TRBJ2-3; D gene unclear. V lost 3 bases and J 1 base, leaving 11 bases between the germline ends. CDR3 length: 15 residues. Germline V gene lookup returns CDR1 SGHTA and CDR2 FQGNSA. The CDR3 nucleotides read TGTGCCAGCAGCTTTACCGGCGGACGCACAGATACGCAGTATTTT. Protein: CASSFTGGRTDTQYF.

The J gene is TRBJ2-3, the V gene TRBV6-4, with 8 bases matching TRBD2. The CDR3 length is 14 residues. Germline V gives CDR1 MRHNA, CDR2 SNTAGT. J was trimmed by 1 base and V by 4 bases; bases with no gene match: 1. The CDR3 reads CASSAAGGTDTQYF. The CDR3 DNA sequence: TGTGCCAGCAGTGCAGCGGGGGGCACAGATACGCAGTATTTT.